This T cell receptor (beta chain) was captured in a study of blood T cell repertoires in COVID-19. Whole-study context: Samples came from the United States, Italy and Spain, spanning acute and convalescent COVID-19. From T cells, B-cell-depleted T cells, or PBMCs came the material, which was cDNA or gDNA.

V shed 5 bases and J 1 base; nucleotides not matched to a gene: 11. Germline loops: CDR1 SGDLS, CDR2 YYNGEE. This CDR3 region has 16 residues. Seattle cases were enrolled at active infection and followed longitudinally. Per the authors' pipeline: Nucleated cell counts were estimated from reference gene primer amplification. Using immunoSEQ multiplex PCR, the repertoire was profiled, and TCRdb retains in-frame clones only, with some absent. D and trimming were read from the DNA, whereas the V and J calls and clone size are those reported in that table. The sample records some 220,000 clones, approximately 85% being singletons.

Specimen: peripheral blood. This chain connects TRBV9 to TRBJ1-2; 7 nucleotides match TRBD1. The clonotype was recovered from a woman in her 70s with COVID-19, enrolled during active disease. Written as DNA, the CDR3 is TGTGCCAGCAGTCGATTCGACAGGGCAGTTAACTATGGCTACACCTTC. This encodes CASSRFDRAVNYGYTF.